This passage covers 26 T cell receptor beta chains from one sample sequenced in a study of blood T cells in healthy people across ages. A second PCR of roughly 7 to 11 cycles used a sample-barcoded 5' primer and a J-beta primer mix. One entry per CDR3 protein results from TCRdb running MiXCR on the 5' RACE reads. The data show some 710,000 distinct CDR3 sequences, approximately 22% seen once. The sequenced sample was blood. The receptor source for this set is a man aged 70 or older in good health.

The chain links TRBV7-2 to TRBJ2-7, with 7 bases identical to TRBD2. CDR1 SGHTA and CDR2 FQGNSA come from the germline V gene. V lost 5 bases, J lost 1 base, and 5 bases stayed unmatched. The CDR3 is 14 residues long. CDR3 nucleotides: TGTGCCAGCAGCCAACCGGGGGGTTCCTACGAGCAGTACTTC. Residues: CASSQPGGSYEQYF.

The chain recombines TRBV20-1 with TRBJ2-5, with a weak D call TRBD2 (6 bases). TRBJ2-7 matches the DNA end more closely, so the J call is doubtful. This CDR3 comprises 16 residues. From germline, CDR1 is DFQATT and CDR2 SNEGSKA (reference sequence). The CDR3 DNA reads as TGCAGTGCTAGAGATGACCGGGACTTGAGCTCCTACGAGCAGTACTTC. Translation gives CSARDDRDLSSYEQYF.

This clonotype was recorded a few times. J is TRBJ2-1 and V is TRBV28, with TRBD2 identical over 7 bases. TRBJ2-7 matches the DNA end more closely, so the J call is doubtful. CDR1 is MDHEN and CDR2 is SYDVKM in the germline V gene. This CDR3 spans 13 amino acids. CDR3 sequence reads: CASSLGREYEQYV. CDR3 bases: TGTGCCAGCAGTTTGGGGCGGGAGTACGAGCAGTACGTC.

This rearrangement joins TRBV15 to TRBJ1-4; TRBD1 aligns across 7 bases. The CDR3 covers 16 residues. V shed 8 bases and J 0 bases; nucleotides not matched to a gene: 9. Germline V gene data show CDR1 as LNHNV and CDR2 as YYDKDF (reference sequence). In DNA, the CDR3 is TGTGCCACCTCCCGGGGGGGGACAGCAACTAATGAAAAACTGTTTTTT. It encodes CATSRGGTATNEKLFF. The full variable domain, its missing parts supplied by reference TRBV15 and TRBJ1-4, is DAMVIQNPRYQVTQFGKPVTLSCSQTLNHNVMYWYQQKSSQAPKLLFHYYDKDFNNEADTPDNFQSRRPNTSFCFLDIRSPGLGDTAMYLCATSRGGTATNEKLFFGSGTQLSVL.

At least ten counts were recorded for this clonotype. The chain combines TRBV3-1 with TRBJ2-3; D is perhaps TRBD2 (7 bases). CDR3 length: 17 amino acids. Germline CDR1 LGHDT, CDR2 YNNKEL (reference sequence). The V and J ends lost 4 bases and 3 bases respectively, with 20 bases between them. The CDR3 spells CASSREVRGGGTDTQYF. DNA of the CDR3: TGTGCCAGCAGCCGTGAGGTTAGGGGGGGCGGAACAGATACGCAGTATTTT.

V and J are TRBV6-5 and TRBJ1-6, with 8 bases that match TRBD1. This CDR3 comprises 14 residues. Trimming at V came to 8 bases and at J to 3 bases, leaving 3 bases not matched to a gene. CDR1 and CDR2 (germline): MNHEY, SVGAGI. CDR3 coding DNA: TGTGCCAGCGGACAGGGACACTATAATTCACCCCTCCACTTT. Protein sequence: CASGQGHYNSPLHF.

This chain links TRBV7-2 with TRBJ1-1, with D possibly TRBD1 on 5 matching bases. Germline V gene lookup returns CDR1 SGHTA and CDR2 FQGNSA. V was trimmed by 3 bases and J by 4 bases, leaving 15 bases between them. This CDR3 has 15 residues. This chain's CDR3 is CASSFEVGRTTEAFF. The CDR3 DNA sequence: TGTGCCAGCAGCTTTGAGGTGGGACGGACCACTGAAGCTTTCTTT.

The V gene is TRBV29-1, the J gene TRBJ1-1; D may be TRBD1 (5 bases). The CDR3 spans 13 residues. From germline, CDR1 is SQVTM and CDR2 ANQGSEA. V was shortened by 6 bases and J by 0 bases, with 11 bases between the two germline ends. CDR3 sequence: CSVADSLNTEAFF. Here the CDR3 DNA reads TGCAGCGTGGCCGACAGCCTGAACACTGAAGCTTTCTTT.

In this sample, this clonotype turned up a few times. The CDR3 DNA sequence: TGCAGTGCTGACTCCGGGACAGCCGACAATGAGCAGTTCTTC. As protein: CSADSGTADNEQFF. The chain is built from TRBV20-1 and TRBJ2-1, with TRBD1 matching 7 bases. CDR1 is DFQATT, CDR2 SNEGSKA, per germline (reference sequence). CDR3 size: 14 residues. With 5 bases clipped from V and 5 bases from J, the junction kept 9 bases outside the gene matches.

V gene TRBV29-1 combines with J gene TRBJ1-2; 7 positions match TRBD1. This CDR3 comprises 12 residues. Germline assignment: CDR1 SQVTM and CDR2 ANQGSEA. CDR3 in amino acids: CSHYTGVSGYTF. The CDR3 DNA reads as TGCAGTCATTATACAGGGGTCTCTGGCTACACCTTC.

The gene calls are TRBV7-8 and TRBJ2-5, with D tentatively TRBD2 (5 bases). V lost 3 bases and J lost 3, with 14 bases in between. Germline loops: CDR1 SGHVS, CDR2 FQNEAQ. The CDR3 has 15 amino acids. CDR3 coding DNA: TGTGCCAGCAGCTTTAATCTAGGGCGGGAAGAGACCCAGTACTTC. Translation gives CASSFNLGREETQYF.

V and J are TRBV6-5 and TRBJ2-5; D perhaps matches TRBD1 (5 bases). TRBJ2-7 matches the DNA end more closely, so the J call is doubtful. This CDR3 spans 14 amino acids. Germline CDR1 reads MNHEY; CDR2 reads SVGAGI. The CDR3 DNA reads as TGTGCCAGCAGTTTCCGGACAAGAGTCTACGAGCAGTACTTC. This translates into CASSFRTRVYEQYF.

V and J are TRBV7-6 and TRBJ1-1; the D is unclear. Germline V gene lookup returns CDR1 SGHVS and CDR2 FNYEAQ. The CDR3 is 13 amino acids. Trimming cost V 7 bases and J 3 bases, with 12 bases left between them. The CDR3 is CASKSQEYTEAFF. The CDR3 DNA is TGTGCCAGCAAATCCCAAGAGTACACTGAAGCTTTCTTT.

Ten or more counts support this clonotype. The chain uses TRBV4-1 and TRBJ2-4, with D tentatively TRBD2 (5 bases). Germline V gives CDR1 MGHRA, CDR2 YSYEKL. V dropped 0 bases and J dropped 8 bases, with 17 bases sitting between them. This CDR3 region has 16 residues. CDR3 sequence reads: CASSQDDRTGRDIQYF. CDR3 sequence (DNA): TGCGCCAGCAGCCAAGATGACCGGACTGGACGGGACATTCAGTACTTC.

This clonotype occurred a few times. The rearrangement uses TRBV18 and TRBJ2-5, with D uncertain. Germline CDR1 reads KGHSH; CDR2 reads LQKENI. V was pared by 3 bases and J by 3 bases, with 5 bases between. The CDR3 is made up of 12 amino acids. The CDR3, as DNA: TGTGCCAGCTCACCTCCAAAAGAGACCCAGTACTTC. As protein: CASSPPKETQYF.

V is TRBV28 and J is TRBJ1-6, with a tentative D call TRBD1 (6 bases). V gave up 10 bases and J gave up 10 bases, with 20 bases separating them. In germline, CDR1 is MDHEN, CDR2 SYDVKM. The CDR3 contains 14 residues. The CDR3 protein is CATTTGVLTSPLHF. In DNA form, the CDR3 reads TGTGCCACTACGACAGGCGTTCTAACCTCACCCCTCCACTTT.

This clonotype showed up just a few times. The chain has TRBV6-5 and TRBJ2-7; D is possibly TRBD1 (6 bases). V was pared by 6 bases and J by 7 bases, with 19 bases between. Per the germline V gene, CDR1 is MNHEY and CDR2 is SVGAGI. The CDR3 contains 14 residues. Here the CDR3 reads CASRQGGNSIEQYF. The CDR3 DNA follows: TGTGCCAGCAGACAGGGTGGCAACTCTATTGAGCAGTACTTC.

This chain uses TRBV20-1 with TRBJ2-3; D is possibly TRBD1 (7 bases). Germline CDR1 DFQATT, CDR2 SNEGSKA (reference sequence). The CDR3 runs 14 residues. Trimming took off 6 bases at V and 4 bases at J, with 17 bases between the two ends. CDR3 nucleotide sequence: TGCAGTGCCAGGGGGATCGGGAGCTCAGATACGCAGTATTTT. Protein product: CSARGIGSSDTQYF.

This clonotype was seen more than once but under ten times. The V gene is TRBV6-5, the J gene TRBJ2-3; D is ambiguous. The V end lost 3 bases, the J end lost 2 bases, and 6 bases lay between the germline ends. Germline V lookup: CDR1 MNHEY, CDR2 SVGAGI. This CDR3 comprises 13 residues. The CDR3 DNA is TGTGCCAGCAGTTATGTAACCACAGATACGCAGTATTTT. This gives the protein CASSYVTTDTQYF.

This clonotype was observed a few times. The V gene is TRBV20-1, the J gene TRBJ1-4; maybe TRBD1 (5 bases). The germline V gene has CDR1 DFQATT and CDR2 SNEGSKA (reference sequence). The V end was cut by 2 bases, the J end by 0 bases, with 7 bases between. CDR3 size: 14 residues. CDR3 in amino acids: CSARWGATNEKLFF. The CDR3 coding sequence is TGCAGTGCTAGATGGGGCGCAACTAATGAAAAACTGTTTTTT.

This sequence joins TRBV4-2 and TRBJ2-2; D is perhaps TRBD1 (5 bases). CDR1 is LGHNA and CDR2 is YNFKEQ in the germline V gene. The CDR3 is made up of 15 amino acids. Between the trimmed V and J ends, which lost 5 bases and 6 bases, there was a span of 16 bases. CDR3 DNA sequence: TGTGCCAGCAGCGCCCGGAACAGGTTGGCCGGGGAGCTGTTTTTT. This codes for CASSARNRLAGELFF.

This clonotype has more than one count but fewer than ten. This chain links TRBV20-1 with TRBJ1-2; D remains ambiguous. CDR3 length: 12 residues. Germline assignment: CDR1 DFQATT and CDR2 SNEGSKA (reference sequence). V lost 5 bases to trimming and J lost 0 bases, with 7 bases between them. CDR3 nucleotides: TGCAGTGCTCCTGGGTCTAACTATGGCTACACCTTC. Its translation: CSAPGSNYGYTF.

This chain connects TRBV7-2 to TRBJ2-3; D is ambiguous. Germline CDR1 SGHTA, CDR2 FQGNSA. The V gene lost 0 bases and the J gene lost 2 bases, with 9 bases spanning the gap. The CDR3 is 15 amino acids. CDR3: CASSLAGFITDTQYF. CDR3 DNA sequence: TGTGCCAGCAGCTTAGCGGGATTTATCACAGATACGCAGTATTTT.

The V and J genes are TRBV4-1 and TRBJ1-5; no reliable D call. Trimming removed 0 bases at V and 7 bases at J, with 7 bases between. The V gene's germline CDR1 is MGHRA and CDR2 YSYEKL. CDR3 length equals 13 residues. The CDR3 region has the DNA TGCGCCAGCAGCCAAGATGCGTTACAGCCCCAGCATTTT. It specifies CASSQDALQPQHF.

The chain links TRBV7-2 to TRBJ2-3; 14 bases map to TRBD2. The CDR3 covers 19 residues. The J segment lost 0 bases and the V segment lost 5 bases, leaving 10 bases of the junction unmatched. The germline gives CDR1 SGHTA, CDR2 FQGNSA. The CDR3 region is CASSPPRLAGGVSTDTQYF. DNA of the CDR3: TGTGCCAGCAGCCCCCCCCGACTAGCGGGGGGGGTTAGCACAGATACGCAGTATTTT.

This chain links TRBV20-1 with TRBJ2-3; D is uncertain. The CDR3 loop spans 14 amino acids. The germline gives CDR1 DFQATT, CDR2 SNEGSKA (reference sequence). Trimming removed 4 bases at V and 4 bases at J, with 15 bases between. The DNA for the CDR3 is TGCAGTGCTAAGTCAGTCGAATTTGCAGATACGCAGTATTTT. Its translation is CSAKSVEFADTQYF.